These 2 T cell receptor beta chains originate from one sample sequenced in a study of cytomegalovirus exposure and HLA in healthy donors. PCR involved 60 Vbeta and 13 Jbeta primers. Repertoires were generated with immunoSEQ multiplex PCR, while TCRdb's copy carries only in-frame clones and drops some. Of roughly 160,000 clones listed, roughly 80% are singletons. Specimen: PBMCs. Every receptor here comes from a man in his forties or fifties in good health and CMV-seronegative.

This clone was recorded once. The chain combines TRBV18 with TRBJ1-5; D is uncertain. The V end was cut by 2 bases, the J end by 0 bases, with 17 bases between. The CDR3 spans 18 residues. Germline loops: CDR1 KGHSH, CDR2 LQKENI. Here the CDR3 DNA reads TGTGCCAGCTCACCATTGCCAGCACGGGGTAATAGCAATCAGCCCCAGCATTTT. Translation gives CASSPLPARGNSNQPQHF.

The chain is built from TRBV4-3 and TRBJ2-1; tentative D call: TRBD2 (7 bases). Germline V lookup: CDR1 LGHNA, CDR2 YSLEER. V was clipped by 1 base and J by 5 bases, with 24 bases between them. This CDR3 is 19 amino acids long. The CDR3 sequence is CASSQGPPAGALIDNEQFF. DNA of the CDR3: TGCGCCAGCAGCCAAGGGCCCCCGGCGGGGGCGCTCATTGACAATGAGCAGTTCTTC.